A single sample gave rise to the 32 T cell receptor beta chains below, sequenced in a study of response to subunit inactivated influenza vaccine. From the RT-PCR reads, TCRdb called clonotypes with MiXCR, one entry per CDR3 protein. Of 500,000 to 550,000 distinct CDR3 sequences listed, under 25% were seen once; the top ten hold 2.5% to 3%. Separately, the same data were catalogued under a study of T cells expressing NK-cell markers. That work states: It was by 5'RACE template switching with UMIs that TCR beta cDNA was made.

The starting material was CD4+ T cells sorted from PBMCs, obtained 11 to 12 days after vaccination. Every receptor here comes from a man aged 50 to 59 who received an inactivated influenza vaccine.

Ten or more counts support this clonotype. V is TRBV12-3 or TRBV12-4 and J is TRBJ1-1, with a tentative D call TRBD1 (5 bases). The CDR3 covers 12 residues. The V end lost 6 bases, the J end lost 5 bases, and 10 bases lay between the germline ends. CDR3 residues: CASRHPGTEAFF. The CDR3 DNA reads TGTGCCAGCAGGCATCCAGGGACTGAAGCTTTCTTT.

This clonotype was counted many times. V and J are TRBV19 and TRBJ1-2; D is ambiguous. The ends were cut back, 6 bases at V and 4 bases at J, with 15 bases in the middle. This CDR3 has 14 amino acids. Germline V gene lookup returns CDR1 LNHDA and CDR2 SQIVND (reference sequence). The CDR3 DNA follows: TGTGCCAGTAGGAGAAGGGAATTAGGCTATGGCTACACCTTC. It encodes CASRRRELGYGYTF.

This clonotype was seen a handful of times. The chain is built from TRBV4-2 and TRBJ2-1; D unresolved. CDR3 length: 16 residues. Germline V gene sequence: CDR1 LGHNA, CDR2 YNFKEQ. V was clipped by 0 bases and J by 0 bases, with 9 bases between them. The CDR3 region is CASSQDGGTSYNEQFF. The CDR3 DNA is TGTGCCAGCAGCCAAGACGGCGGCACCTCCTACAATGAGCAGTTCTTC.

The V gene is TRBV12-3 or TRBV12-4, the J gene TRBJ2-1; 8 positions match TRBD2. V was clipped by 5 bases and J by 4 bases; unmatched bases: 7. There are 15 residues in the CDR3. The CDR3 reads CASSPGGQIYNEQFF. For the CDR3, the DNA is TGTGCCAGCAGTCCGGGGGGGCAGATATACAATGAGCAGTTCTTC.

This clonotype was seen a handful of times. The chain uses TRBV12-3 or TRBV12-4 and TRBJ2-7, with D tentatively TRBD1 or TRBD2 (6 bases each). The ends were cut back, 3 bases at V and 7 bases at J, with 13 bases in the middle. The CDR3 contains 13 residues. CDR3 DNA sequence: TGTGCCAGCAGTTTGGGGGGCCCCAGAGAGCAGTACTTC. Its translation is CASSLGGPREQYF.

This clonotype appeared a few times. This rearrangement joins TRBV6-1 to TRBJ2-3; D gene uncertain. The CDR3 contains 13 residues. The germline CDR1 and CDR2 sequences are MNHNS and SASEGT. CDR3: CGTRGASADTQYF. The CDR3 DNA reads as TGTGGGACGAGAGGAGCCTCAGCAGATACGCAGTATTTT.

This clonotype was observed a few times. The rearrangement links TRBV11-2 to TRBJ2-7; possible D gene TRBD2, 5 bases. Trimming removed 6 bases from V and 3 bases from J, with 15 bases in between. The CDR3 covers 14 residues. Looked up from germline, CDR1 is SGHAT and CDR2 is FQNNGV. CDR3 nucleotides: TGTGCCAGCAGTAGCCCCGGGAATTACTACGAGCAGTACTTC. Its protein product is CASSSPGNYYEQYF.

This clonotype was detected only a few times. The V call is TRBV20-1, the J call TRBJ1-5; possibly TRBD1 for D (5 bases). The V and J ends lost 6 bases and 0 bases respectively, with 12 bases between them. CDR3 length: 14 amino acids. CDR1 and CDR2 from the germline V gene are DFQATT and SNEGSKA (reference sequence). CDR3 amino acids: CSAPRGDSNQPQHF. DNA for the CDR3: TGCAGTGCCCCCCGGGGGGATAGCAATCAGCCCCAGCATTTT.

In this sample, this clonotype turned up many times. The CDR3 region has the DNA TGTGCCAGCAAGGAGGCAGGGCCGAGAGAAAAACTGTTTTTT. Translating gives CASKEAGPREKLFF. The V call is TRBV12-3 or TRBV12-4, the J call TRBJ1-4; tentative D call: TRBD1 (5 bases). The CDR3 runs 14 residues. Trimming took off 7 bases at V and 8 bases at J, with 17 bases between the two ends.

This clonotype was seen a handful of times. The rearrangement links TRBV20-1 to TRBJ2-5; 11 bases fit TRBD2. The CDR3 totals 18 residues. V was clipped by 0 bases and J by 4 bases; unmatched bases: 13. Per the germline V gene, CDR1 is DFQATT and CDR2 is SNEGSKA (reference sequence). Written as DNA, the CDR3 is TGCAGTGCTAGAGACTACATTCTAGCGGGAGGCGGCACAGAGACCCAGTACTTC. This sequence encodes CSARDYILAGGGTETQYF.

This clonotype was seen ten or more times. The CDR3 DNA sequence: TGCAGCGTCGGGACTAGCGGGAGGGCCGGCGAGCAGTACTTC. This sequence encodes CSVGTSGRAGEQYF. The J gene is TRBJ2-7, the V gene TRBV29-1; 16 bases fit TRBD2. The CDR3 spans 14 residues. The germline V gene has CDR1 SQVTM and CDR2 ANQGSEA. The J segment lost 6 bases and the V segment lost 6 bases, leaving 5 bases of the junction unmatched.

This clonotype was seen a handful of times. The chain combines TRBV9 with TRBJ1-1; no definite D call. V was shortened by 0 bases and J by 0 bases, with 6 bases between the two germline ends. CDR3 length equals 14 residues. Germline CDR1 SGDLS, CDR2 YYNGEE. The CDR3 here is CASSVAQVNTEAFF. The CDR3 DNA reads TGTGCCAGCAGCGTAGCGCAGGTGAACACTGAAGCTTTCTTT.

This clonotype occurred a few times. The CDR3, as DNA: TGTGCCAGCAGCCAGGAAGCCCGGACAGGGGGCAAGACCCAGTACTTC. This encodes CASSQEARTGGKTQYF. The chain couples TRBV3-1 to TRBJ2-5, with 11 bases identical to TRBD1. Germline CDR1 and CDR2: LGHDT and YNNKEL (reference sequence). The CDR3 runs 16 residues. V was pared by 3 bases and J by 6 bases, with 9 bases of the junction left unmatched.

This clonotype was seen many times. This chain links TRBV12-3 or TRBV12-4 with TRBJ2-5; D is uncertain. Trimming cost V 6 bases and J 1 base, with 9 bases left between them. The CDR3 length is 13 residues. The CDR3 loop is CASSLSSQETQYF. The CDR3 DNA reads as TGTGCCAGCAGCCTATCGTCCCAAGAGACCCAGTACTTC.

The rearrangement links TRBV10-3 to TRBJ2-5; 8 bases are a match to TRBD2. Trimming cost V 0 bases and J 2 bases; bases outside gene matches: 5. Per the germline V gene, CDR1 is ENHRY and CDR2 is SYGVKD. The CDR3 runs to 16 residues. In nucleotides, the CDR3 is TGTGCCATCAGTGAGTCCCCAGCGGGAGCACAAGAGACCCAGTACTTC. It yields the protein CAISESPAGAQETQYF.

The table lists this clonotype with a few counts. This chain connects TRBV20-1 to TRBJ2-1, with 15 bases identical to TRBD2. Germline V CDR1 and CDR2: DFQATT, SNEGSKA (reference sequence). There are 12 residues in the CDR3. This CDR3 is CRGLAGGNEQFF. The CDR3 DNA sequence: TGCAGGGGACTAGCGGGAGGCAATGAGCAGTTCTTC.

V gene TRBV28 combines with J gene TRBJ2-1, with TRBD1 matching over 9 bases. This CDR3 spans 16 amino acids. Losses at the gene ends were 2 bases for V and 7 bases for J; bases not matched to a gene: 9. The germline CDR1 and CDR2 sequences are MDHEN and SYDVKM. For the CDR3, the DNA is TGTGCCAGCAGTTTAAACAGGGGGCGTGGAGGTAATGAGCAGTTCTTC. It codes for CASSLNRGRGGNEQFF. The variable domain in full, completed from reference TRBV28 and TRBJ2-1, reads DVKVTQSSRYLVKRTGEKVFLECVQDMDHENMFWYRQDPGLGLRLIYFSYDVKMKEKGDIPEGYSVSREKKERFSLILESASTNQTSMYLCASSLNRGRGGNEQFFGPGTRLTVL.

The rearrangement joins TRBV28 to TRBJ2-3; D is uncertain. The germline gives CDR1 MDHEN, CDR2 SYDVKM. V dropped 5 bases and J dropped 1 base, with 19 bases sitting between them. CDR3 length: 17 amino acids. CDR3 sequence (DNA): TGTGCCAGCAGTAAGGCAAGTCGAGCCGCTGGCACAGATACGCAGTATTTT. This gives the protein CASSKASRAAGTDTQYF.

This clonotype has more than one count but fewer than ten. The chain employs TRBV6-1 and TRBJ2-4, with D perhaps given as TRBD1 or TRBD2 (6 bases each). The length of the CDR3 is 16 residues. The ends were cut back, 6 bases at V and 0 bases at J, with 15 bases in the middle. Germline assignment: CDR1 MNHNS and CDR2 SASEGT. The CDR3 sequence is CASRTTGTLAKNIQYF. CDR3 coding DNA: TGTGCCAGCAGAACCACAGGGACTCTAGCCAAAAACATTCAGTACTTC.

V usage is TRBV19 and J usage is TRBJ2-1, with D tentatively TRBD2 (5 bases). In germline, CDR1 is LNHDA, CDR2 SQIVND (reference sequence). The CDR3 contains 14 residues. V lost 5 bases, J lost 7 bases, and 15 bases lay in between. The CDR3 here is CASSPWTPLNEQFF. CDR3 DNA sequence: TGTGCCAGTAGTCCCTGGACTCCGCTGAATGAGCAGTTCTTC.

This clonotype was seen once. V gene TRBV3-1 combines with J gene TRBJ2-4, with 8 positions matching TRBD2. The V and J ends lost 2 bases and 12 bases, in that order; junction bases with no gene match: 9. The germline gives CDR1 LGHDT, CDR2 YNNKEL (reference sequence). The CDR3 has 14 amino acids. CDR3 in amino acids: CASSQRPSGPYQYF. As DNA, the CDR3 is TGTGCCAGCAGCCAACGGCCTAGCGGGCCCTATCAGTACTTC.

This clonotype was observed a handful of times. V and J are TRBV6-5 and TRBJ2-1, with 13 bases matching TRBD2. There are 15 residues in the CDR3. CDR1 is MNHEY, CDR2 SVGAGI, per germline. V was pared by 4 bases and J by 10 bases, with 7 bases of the junction left unmatched. CDR3 DNA sequence: TGTGCCAGCAGTTCCACTAGCGGGGGGGCGGGGGAGCAGTTCTTC. It codes for CASSSTSGGAGEQFF.

Only a few counts were recorded for this clonotype. The rearrangement links TRBV15 to TRBJ2-3; D is uncertain. The V gene's germline CDR1 is LNHNV and CDR2 YYDKDF (reference sequence). Trimming stripped 5 bases from V and 0 bases from J, with 12 bases between. This CDR3 has 15 amino acids. CDR3 amino acids: CATSGGASSTDTQYF. In nucleotides, the CDR3 is TGTGCCACCAGCGGTGGTGCTTCTAGCACAGATACGCAGTATTTT.

This clonotype has a handful of counts. CDR3 bases: TGTGCCAGCAGTACGCGACAGAACAATGAGCAGTTCTTC. It encodes CASSTRQNNEQFF. The chain has TRBV12-3 or TRBV12-4 and TRBJ2-1, with D possibly matching TRBD1 (5 bases). This CDR3 is 13 amino acids long. V lost 5 bases and J 5 bases, leaving 10 bases between the germline ends.

This clonotype showed up just a few times. This chain uses TRBV20-1 with TRBJ2-7; D possibly uses TRBD1 or TRBD2 (5 bases each). Germline V gives CDR1 DFQATT, CDR2 SNEGSKA (reference sequence). The ends were cut back, 1 base at V and 5 bases at J, with 15 bases in the middle. The CDR3 is 14 amino acids. CDR3 loop: CSARGGAPRDEQYF. The CDR3 DNA reads as TGCAGTGCTAGAGGAGGGGCGCCCCGGGACGAGCAGTACTTC.

This clonotype has more than one count but fewer than ten. This sequence joins TRBV5-1 and TRBJ1-1, with D possibly TRBD1 on 5 matching bases. Germline assignment: CDR1 SGHRS and CDR2 YFSETQ. The CDR3 consists of 15 residues. V lost 5 bases and J 4 bases, leaving 18 bases between the germline ends. The CDR3 protein is CASRGTGPAVTEAFF. CDR3 sequence (DNA): TGCGCCAGCAGAGGGACTGGACCTGCGGTCACTGAAGCTTTCTTT.

This clonotype turned up a few times. V is TRBV20-1 and J is TRBJ2-7; TRBD1 agrees at 8 bases. CDR3 length: 12 residues. Germline V gene lookup returns CDR1 DFQATT and CDR2 SNEGSKA (reference sequence). The ends lost 4 bases at V and 2 bases at J; junction bases unmatched: 1. CDR3 nucleotide sequence: TGCAGTGCTACGGACAGGGCCTACGAGCAGTACTTC. Protein: CSATDRAYEQYF.

The table lists this clonotype with a few counts. This sequence joins TRBV5-1 and TRBJ1-3, with D maybe TRBD1 (5 bases). Germline V gene sequence: CDR1 SGHRS, CDR2 YFSETQ. The V gene lost 7 bases and the J gene lost 0 bases, with 14 bases spanning the gap. CDR3 length: 15 residues. CDR3 in DNA: TGCGCCAGCGCCCCGGGGGAACCCTCTGGAAACACCATATATTTT. Translated: CASAPGEPSGNTIYF.

V is TRBV5-1 and J is TRBJ2-5, with a weak D call TRBD2 (6 bases). Germline V CDR1 and CDR2: SGHRS, YFSETQ. This CDR3 has 14 amino acids. V lost 2 bases to trimming and J lost 5 bases, with 13 bases between them. CDR3 in amino acids: CASSFHGGDETQYF. The CDR3 bases are TGCGCCAGCAGCTTTCATGGAGGGGACGAGACCCAGTACTTC. Looking up the rest from reference TRBV5-1 and TRBJ2-5 gives the full variable domain: KAGVTQTPRYLIKTRGQQVTLSCSPISGHRSVSWYQQTPGQGLQFLFEYFSETQRNKGNFPGRFSGRQFSNSRSEMNVSTLELGDSALYLCASSFHGGDETQYFGPGTRLLVL.

The chain uses TRBV5-1 and TRBJ2-3; D unclear. Deletions cut 3 bases from V and 2 bases from J, with 13 bases between. Germline CDR1 SGHRS, CDR2 YFSETQ. The CDR3 consists of 15 residues. The CDR3 sequence: CASSYLAQYTDTQYF. The CDR3 DNA is TGCGCCAGCAGCTACCTCGCTCAGTACACAGATACGCAGTATTTT.

This chain joins TRBV9 and TRBJ2-2; unclear D gene. Trimming removed 2 bases from V and 3 bases from J, with 8 bases in between. Germline V gene sequence: CDR1 SGDLS, CDR2 YYNGEE. This CDR3 is built from 14 residues. CDR3 nucleotides: TGTGCCAGCAGCGTTAACAGTTACACCGGGGAGCTGTTTTTT. The encoded protein is CASSVNSYTGELFF.

Of note for this clonotype: It is unclear where the CDR3 begins or ends on the DNA, so no DNA is shown, and the CDR3 is as TCRdb lists it. This chain links TRBV5-6 with TRBJ1-1; the table's D call of TRBD1 was not tested on the DNA. The CDR3 is made up of 19 amino acids, end residues included. In germline, CDR1 is SGHDT, CDR2 YYEEEE. CDR3 protein: CASSELPLGELSLDKVAFF.